The 30 T cell receptor beta chains presented below share a single source sample, sequenced in a study of response to subunit inactivated influenza vaccine. Via MiXCR, TCRdb re-called the RT-PCR reads, giving one row per CDR3 protein. The data contain about 500,000 distinct CDR3 sequences, approximately 16% of them singletons. The material sequenced was CD4+ T cells sorted from PBMCs, taken 23 months after vaccination. The source of these receptors is a man aged 50-75 years who received an inactivated influenza vaccine.

This rearrangement joins TRBV28 to TRBJ2-5; 7 bases map to TRBD1. After removal of 5 bases from V and 12 bases from J, the junction contained 9 bases not matched to a gene. The CDR3 extends over 12 amino acids. Germline CDR1 is MDHEN and CDR2 is SYDVKM. In DNA, the CDR3 is TGTGCCAGCAGTGTGCCGGGACAGCCCGAGTACTTC. It encodes CASSVPGQPEYF.

This clonotype was detected only a few times. The rearrangement joins TRBV12-3 or TRBV12-4 to TRBJ2-2, with D perhaps matching TRBD2 (6 bases). The CDR3 spans 14 residues. V lost 8 bases, J lost 2 bases, and 12 bases lay in between. CDR3 in DNA: TGTGCCAGCCGGCGGGGAGACAACACCGGGGAGCTGTTTTTT. This encodes CASRRGDNTGELFF.

This clonotype has a handful of counts. The rearrangement joins TRBV6-2 or TRBV6-3 to TRBJ1-5, with D possibly TRBD1 on 5 matching bases. Germline V lookup: CDR1 MNHEY, CDR2 SVGEGT. The CDR3 is made up of 16 amino acids. Trimming cost V 0 bases and J 1 base, with 10 bases left between them. CDR3 nucleotides: TGTGCCAGCAGTTACTCGCCGTGGGGCAGCAATCAGCCCCAGCATTTT. This translates into CASSYSPWGSNQPQHF.

There are a few counts of this clonotype. This sequence joins TRBV7-9 and TRBJ1-2; D is perhaps TRBD1 (5 bases). The ends were cut back, 1 base at V and 1 base at J, with 7 bases in the middle. CDR1 is SEHNR, CDR2 FQNEAQ, per germline (reference sequence). This CDR3 is built from 14 residues. CDR3 bases: TGTGCCAGCAGCTTAGGACAGAATAACTATGGCTACACCTTC. Protein: CASSLGQNNYGYTF.

The chain employs TRBV20-1 and TRBJ1-5; TRBD1 matches at 9 bases. This CDR3 has 14 amino acids. V was pared by 6 bases and J by 2 bases, with 5 bases of the junction left unmatched. Germline V gives CDR1 DFQATT, CDR2 SNEGSKA (reference sequence). CDR3 residues: CSARDREGNQPQHF. The CDR3 region has the DNA TGCAGTGCCAGGGACAGGGAGGGCAATCAGCCCCAGCATTTT.

This clonotype has at least ten counts. This chain links TRBV20-1 with TRBJ1-4; D is unclear. The CDR3 covers 13 residues. The germline V and J ends were trimmed by 2 bases and 6 bases, with 10 bases remaining between them. In germline, CDR1 is DFQATT, CDR2 SNEGSKA (reference sequence). In DNA form, the CDR3 reads TGCAGTGCTAGACGACTGGGGTATGAAAAACTGTTTTTT. It yields the protein CSARRLGYEKLFF.

In its sample, this clonotype was seen a few times. This sequence joins TRBV29-1 and TRBJ2-5, with 7 bases that match TRBD1. The CDR3 totals 13 residues. J was trimmed by 6 bases and V by 3 bases; bases with no gene match: 7. Germline V gives CDR1 SQVTM, CDR2 ANQGSEA. CDR3 amino acids: CSVDLRQGKTQYF. The DNA of the CDR3 is TGCAGCGTTGATTTACGACAGGGAAAGACCCAGTACTTC.

The V call is TRBV3-1, the J call TRBJ1-1; D call uncertain. The CDR3 has 12 residues. Germline V gene lookup returns CDR1 LGHDT and CDR2 YNNKEL (reference sequence). Trimming cost V 4 bases and J 11 bases, with 14 bases left between them. As DNA, the CDR3 is TGTGCCAGCAGCCGCTGGGGAGTGGGCGCTTTCTTT. Amino acid sequence: CASSRWGVGAFF.

This clonotype has a count of ten or more. The chain couples TRBV4-3 to TRBJ1-6; 7 bases match TRBD1. V lost 0 bases to trimming and J lost 8 bases; unmatched junction nucleotides: 4. CDR3 length: 15 residues. CDR1 and CDR2 from the germline V gene are LGHNA and YSLEER. The DNA for the CDR3 is TGCGCCAGCAGCCAAGAACCAGGGGGACATTCACCCCTCCACTTT. It specifies CASSQEPGGHSPLHF.

This clonotype has just a few counts. The chain links TRBV7-9 to TRBJ2-7; 8 positions agree with TRBD2. From germline, CDR1 is SEHNR and CDR2 FQNEAQ (reference sequence). V was clipped by 4 bases and J by 0 bases; unmatched bases: 5. The CDR3 contains 15 residues. Here the CDR3 DNA reads TGTGCCAGCAGCTCGAGCGGGAGCCGCTCCTACGAGCAGTACTTC. Its protein is CASSSSGSRSYEQYF.

This clonotype was seen only a few times. The rearrangement links TRBV7-8 to TRBJ1-1; a possible D gene is TRBD1 (5 bases). Trimming pared 4 bases from V and 3 bases from J, leaving 9 bases between. The CDR3 spans 13 residues. Germline assignment: CDR1 SGHVS and CDR2 FQNEAQ. CDR3 in amino acids: CASSSGRDTEAFF. The CDR3, as DNA: TGTGCCAGCAGCTCGGGACGGGACACTGAAGCTTTCTTT. The variable domain in full, completed from reference TRBV7-8 and TRBJ1-1, reads GAGVSQSPRYKVAKRGQDVALRCDPISGHVSLFWYQQALGQGPEFLTYFQNEAQLDKSGLPSDRFFAERPEGSVSTLKIQRTQQEDSAVYLCASSSGRDTEAFFGQGTRLTVV.

This rearrangement joins TRBV11-2 to TRBJ2-7; the match to TRBD1 covers 10 bases. The germline V gene encodes CDR1 SGHAT and CDR2 FQNNGV. The CDR3 extends over 15 amino acids. J gave up 5 bases and V 5 bases, and 9 bases lay outside the gene matches. The CDR3 protein is CASSKAGTGAHEQYF. Written as DNA, the CDR3 is TGTGCCAGCAGCAAAGCCGGGACAGGGGCCCACGAGCAGTACTTC.

This rearrangement joins TRBV10-3 to TRBJ2-1; D is unresolved. CDR1 and CDR2 (germline): ENHRY, SYGVKD. The CDR3 has 16 residues. V was trimmed by 2 bases and J by 0 bases, leaving 11 bases between them. Here the CDR3 reads CAISELRVSSYNEQFF. The CDR3 DNA is TGTGCCATCAGTGAGCTTCGGGTTAGCTCCTACAATGAGCAGTTCTTC.

The chain uses TRBV6-6 and TRBJ1-6; D is ambiguous. This CDR3 comprises 13 residues. The germline CDR1 and CDR2 sequences are MNHNY and SVGAGI (reference sequence). Trimming left V 8 bases short and J 6 bases short, with 11 bases between. CDR3 DNA sequence: TGTGCCAGCCGCCCGTTGGCTAATTCACCCCTCCACTTT. It encodes CASRPLANSPLHF.

This clonotype came up a few times. The V and J genes are TRBV10-3 and TRBJ2-7, with 10 bases that match TRBD1. Germline CDR1 and CDR2: ENHRY and SYGVKD. The CDR3 covers 15 residues. V was clipped by 5 bases and J by 2 bases; unmatched bases: 6. The CDR3 DNA sequence: TGTGCCATCAGTCAAAGCGGACAGGGGGCCTACGAGCAGTACTTC. Protein sequence: CAISQSGQGAYEQYF.

The sample holds many counts of this clonotype. This sequence joins TRBV3-1 and TRBJ1-1; TRBD1 aligns across 7 bases. Germline V gives CDR1 LGHDT, CDR2 YNNKEL (reference sequence). J lost 5 bases, V lost 4 bases, and 10 bases had no gene match. This CDR3 contains 15 residues. The CDR3 sequence: CASSRTGAVGTEAFF. CDR3 sequence (DNA): TGTGCCAGCAGCCGTACAGGGGCTGTAGGTACTGAAGCTTTCTTT.

This clonotype has only a few counts. V is TRBV20-1 and J is TRBJ2-6; 9 positions match TRBD1. The CDR3 is 19 residues long. Germline V CDR1 and CDR2: DFQATT, SNEGSKA (reference sequence). Trimming at V came to 1 base and at J to 0 bases, leaving 10 bases not matched to a gene. In nucleotides, the CDR3 is TGCAGTGCTAGAGGCGCTCCGGGACAGGGCTCCTCTGGGGCCAACGTCCTGACTTTC. Its protein product is CSARGAPGQGSSGANVLTF.

The rearrangement links TRBV10-3 to TRBJ2-3; perhaps TRBD2 as D (5 bases). Trimming cost V 2 bases and J 7 bases, with 7 bases left between them. The CDR3 contains 12 residues. Looked up from germline, CDR1 is ENHRY and CDR2 is SYGVKD. The CDR3 region is CAISESGNTQYF. DNA of the CDR3: TGTGCCATCAGTGAGAGCGGTAATACGCAGTATTTT.

J is TRBJ2-7 and V is TRBV4-2; weak D call: TRBD2 (5 bases). The CDR3 totals 15 residues. V gave up 0 bases and J gave up 2 bases, with 11 bases separating them. Germline CDR1 is LGHNA and CDR2 is YNFKEQ. The CDR3 spells CASSQDRGYTYEQYF. The CDR3 coding sequence is TGTGCCAGCAGCCAAGATCGGGGATACACCTACGAGCAGTACTTC.

This clonotype was counted only a few times. The gene calls are TRBV7-2 and TRBJ1-3; a possible D gene is TRBD1 (6 bases). There are 15 residues in the CDR3. Germline V CDR1 and CDR2: SGHTA, FQGNSA. Trimming pared 5 bases from V and 0 bases from J, leaving 11 bases between. The CDR3 DNA sequence: TGTGCCAGCAGCCCGGCAGGGGCCTCTGGAAACACCATATATTTT. Encoded protein: CASSPAGASGNTIYF.

This clonotype was seen repeatedly, ten times or more. The V call is TRBV5-1, the J call TRBJ2-1; no definite D call. Per the germline V gene, CDR1 is SGHRS and CDR2 is YFSETQ. The V end lost 1 base, the J end lost 2 bases, and 7 bases lay between the germline ends. The CDR3 loop spans 14 amino acids. The DNA of the CDR3 is TGCGCCAGCAGCTTGAGCGCAGCCTACAATGAGCAGTTCTTC. It yields the protein CASSLSAAYNEQFF.

This CDR3 is CASSKFSGASTEAFF. The CDR3 region has the DNA TGTGCCAGCAGCAAGTTTTCAGGGGCAAGCACTGAAGCTTTCTTT. The J gene is TRBJ1-1, the V gene TRBV21-1; the table's D call, TRBD1, has no DNA check behind it. TRBV21-1 is tagged as a pseudogene. This CDR3 region has 15 residues.

The chain recombines TRBV9 with TRBJ2-2; no clear D gene. Germline V gives CDR1 SGDLS, CDR2 YYNGEE. V shed 4 bases and J shed 8 bases, with 12 bases lying between them. CDR3 length: 13 residues. As DNA, the CDR3 is TGTGCCAGCAGCTCTATGATAAGAGGGGAGCTGTTTTTT. It specifies CASSSMIRGELFF.

This chain links TRBV2 with TRBJ2-4; 9 nucleotides match TRBD1. The trim removed 7 bases at V and 8 bases at J, leaving 9 bases unmatched. CDR3 size: 14 residues. Germline V gives CDR1 SNHLY, CDR2 FYNNEI. CDR3 protein: CASIPDRGSDIQYF. CDR3 nucleotides: TGTGCCAGCATCCCGGACAGGGGAAGTGACATTCAGTACTTC.

V usage is TRBV20-1 and J usage is TRBJ2-3; unclear D gene. The V end was cut by 3 bases, the J end by 3 bases, with 13 bases between. The CDR3 is 14 amino acids. CDR1 and CDR2 (germline): DFQATT, SNEGSKA (reference sequence). CDR3 amino acids: CSASGVGLTDTQYF. CDR3 nucleotides: TGCAGTGCTAGTGGTGTGGGGTTGACAGATACGCAGTATTTT.

There are a few counts of this clonotype. V and J are TRBV12-3 or TRBV12-4 and TRBJ2-3; tentative D call: TRBD2 (7 bases). The CDR3 has 16 residues. V was cut by 7 bases and J by 6 bases, with 23 bases left in between. The CDR3 nucleotides read TGTGCCAGCATCAATGGGGGGGCCCGGGGGTCCGATACGCAGTATTTT. Translation gives CASINGGARGSDTQYF.

The chain is built from TRBV10-3 and TRBJ2-7, with 9 bases identical to TRBD1. The V and J ends lost 5 bases and 4 bases, in that order; junction bases with no gene match: 9. The CDR3 has 15 residues. Per germline, CDR1 ENHRY and CDR2 SYGVKD. For the CDR3, the DNA is TGTGCCATCAGTCCAGGGACAGGGAGGGAGTACGAGCAGTACTTC. It yields the protein CAISPGTGREYEQYF.

The rearrangement joins TRBV11-2 to TRBJ1-6; D unclear. The CDR3 contains 14 residues. Per germline, CDR1 SGHAT and CDR2 FQNNGV. V lost 0 bases to trimming and J lost 7 bases, with 7 bases between them. In nucleotides, the CDR3 is TGTGCCAGCAGCTTAGAACGGATGAATTCACCCCTCCACTTT. This sequence encodes CASSLERMNSPLHF. The full variable domain, rest sourced from reference TRBV11-2 and TRBJ1-6, is EAGVAQSPRYKIIEKRQSVAFWCNPISGHATLYWYQQILGQGPKLLIQFQNNGVVDDSQLPKDRFSAERLKGVDSTLKIQPAKLEDSAVYLCASSLERMNSPLHFGNGTRLTVT.

This clonotype was detected ten times or more. This CDR3 reads CASSLSGRQYF. In DNA, the CDR3 is TGTGCCAGCAGTTTGTCGGGTCGACAGTACTTC. The chain combines TRBV12-3 or TRBV12-4 with TRBJ2-7; the D is unclear. Deletions cut 3 bases from V and 10 bases from J, with 10 bases between. The CDR3 spans 11 residues.

The chain has TRBV27 and TRBJ1-2; D not certain. Germline assignment: CDR1 MNHEY and CDR2 SMNVEV (reference sequence). The CDR3 contains 14 residues. Trimming took 3 bases from V and 4 from J, leaving 12 bases between them. CDR3 sequence (DNA): TGTGCCAGCAGTTTGAAGGAGAAGGGCTATGGCTACACCTTC. It translates to CASSLKEKGYGYTF.